This paragraph reports one T cell receptor beta chain. Its antigen is as yet unknown. An approximately 210 ng quantity of DNA, some 30,000 T cell genomes, went into the sorted-subset replicate PCRs. Clones were read by immunoSEQ multiplex PCR, and TCRdb kept only the in-frame ones, dropping some. The table includes about 2 million clones, over 85% detected once. The CDR3 runs 17 residues. Germline assignment: CDR1 PRHDT and CDR2 FYEKMQ (reference sequence). The germline V and J ends were trimmed by 7 bases and 0 bases, with 19 bases remaining between them. The sample belongs to a study of shared clonotypes between healthy human individuals. The overall study: Per donor, CD8 memory used one plate, CD8 naive used two, CD4 memory used three and CD4 naive used three. Study results and caveats: Sampling covered blood only; tissue repertoires likely differ. On the whole, naive subsets had larger estimated richness than memory subsets had.

CD45RO-negative CD8 cells positively selected for CCR7 made up the naive population, which excluded terminally differentiated effector memory CD45RA+ cells. The V call is TRBV13, the J call TRBJ2-1, with D unresolved. The receptor was isolated from a man aged 18-30 years in good health. The sequenced sample consisted of naive CD8+ T cells sorted from blood. CDR3 protein: CASTTETPLSSYNEQFF. The CDR3 nucleotides are TGTGCCAGCACCACGGAGACTCCGCTCAGCTCCTACAATGAGCAGTTCTTC.